This T cell receptor beta chain was sequenced in a study of T cell changes during pregnancy in multiple sclerosis. Clones were sequenced by immunoSEQ multiplex PCR, and TCRdb holds only the in-frame ones, with some missing. The sample records some 70,000 clones, roughly nine tenths being singletons. The source of this sequence is a female donor with multiple sclerosis, enrolled in a pregnancy study. This material consisted of CD8+ T cells from peripheral blood mononuclear cells, taken before pregnancy.

In nucleotides, the CDR3 is TGTGCCTGGAGCGGTCGACAGACCTACGAGCAGTACTTC. Protein product: CAWSGRQTYEQYF. V is TRBV30 and J is TRBJ2-7; a possible D gene is TRBD1 (5 bases). CDR3 length equals 13 residues. CDR1 and CDR2 (germline): GTSNPN, SVGIG (reference sequence). With 3 bases removed from V and 2 bases from J, the gap between germline ends came to 11 bases.